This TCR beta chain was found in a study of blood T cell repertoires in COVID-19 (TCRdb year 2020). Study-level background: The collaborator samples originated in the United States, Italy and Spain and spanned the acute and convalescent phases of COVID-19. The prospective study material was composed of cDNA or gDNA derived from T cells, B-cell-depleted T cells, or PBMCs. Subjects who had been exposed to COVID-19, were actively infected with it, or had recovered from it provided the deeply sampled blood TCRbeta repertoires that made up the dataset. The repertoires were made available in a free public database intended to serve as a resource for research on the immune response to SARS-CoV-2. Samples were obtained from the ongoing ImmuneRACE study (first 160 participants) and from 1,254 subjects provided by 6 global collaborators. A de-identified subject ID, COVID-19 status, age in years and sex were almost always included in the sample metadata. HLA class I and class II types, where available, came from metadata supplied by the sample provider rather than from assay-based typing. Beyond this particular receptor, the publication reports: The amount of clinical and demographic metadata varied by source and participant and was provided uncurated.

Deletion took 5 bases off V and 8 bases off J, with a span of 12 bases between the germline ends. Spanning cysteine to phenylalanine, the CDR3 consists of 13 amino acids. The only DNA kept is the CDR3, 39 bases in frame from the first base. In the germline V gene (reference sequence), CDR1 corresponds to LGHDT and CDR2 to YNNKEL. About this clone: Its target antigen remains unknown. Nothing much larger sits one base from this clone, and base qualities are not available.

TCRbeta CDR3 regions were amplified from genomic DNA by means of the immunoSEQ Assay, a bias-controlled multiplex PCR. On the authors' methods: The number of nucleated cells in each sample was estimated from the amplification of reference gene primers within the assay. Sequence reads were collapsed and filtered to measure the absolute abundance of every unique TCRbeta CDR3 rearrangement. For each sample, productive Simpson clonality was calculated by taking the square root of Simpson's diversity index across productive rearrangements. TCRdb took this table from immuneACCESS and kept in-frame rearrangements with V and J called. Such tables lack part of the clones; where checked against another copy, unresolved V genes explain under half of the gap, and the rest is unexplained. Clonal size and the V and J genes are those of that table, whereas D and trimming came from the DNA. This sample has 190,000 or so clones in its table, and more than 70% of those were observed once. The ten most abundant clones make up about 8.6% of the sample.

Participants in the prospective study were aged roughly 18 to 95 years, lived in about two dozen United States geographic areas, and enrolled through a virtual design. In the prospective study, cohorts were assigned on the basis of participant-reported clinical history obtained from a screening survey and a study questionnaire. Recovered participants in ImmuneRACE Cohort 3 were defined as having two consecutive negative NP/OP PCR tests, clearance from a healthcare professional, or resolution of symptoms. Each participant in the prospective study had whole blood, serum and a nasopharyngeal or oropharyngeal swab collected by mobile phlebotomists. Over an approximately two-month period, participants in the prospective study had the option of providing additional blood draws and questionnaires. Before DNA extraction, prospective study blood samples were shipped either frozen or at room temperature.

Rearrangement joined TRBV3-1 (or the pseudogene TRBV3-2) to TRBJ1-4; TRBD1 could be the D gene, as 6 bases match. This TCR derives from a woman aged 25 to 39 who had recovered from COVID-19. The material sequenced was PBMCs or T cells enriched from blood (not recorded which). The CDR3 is CASSDKGTEKLFF. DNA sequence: TGTGCCAGCAGCGACAAAGGGACAGAAAAACTGTTTTTT.